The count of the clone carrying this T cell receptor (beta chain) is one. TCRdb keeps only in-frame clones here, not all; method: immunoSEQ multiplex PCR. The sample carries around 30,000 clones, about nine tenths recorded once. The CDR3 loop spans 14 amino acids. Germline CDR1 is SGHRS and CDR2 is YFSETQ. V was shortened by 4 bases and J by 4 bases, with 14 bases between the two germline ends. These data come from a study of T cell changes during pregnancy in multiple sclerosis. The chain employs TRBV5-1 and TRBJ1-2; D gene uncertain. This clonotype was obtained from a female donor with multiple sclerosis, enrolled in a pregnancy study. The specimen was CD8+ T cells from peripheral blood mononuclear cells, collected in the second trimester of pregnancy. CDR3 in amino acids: CASSLRFLGYGYTF. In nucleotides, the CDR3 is TGCGCCAGCAGCCTCAGGTTCCTTGGCTATGGCTACACCTTC.